This T cell receptor beta chain is from a study of technical replicates of blood from a few donors. Germline V gives CDR1 MNHEY, CDR2 SVGAGI. Trimming removed 0 bases from V and 3 bases from J, with 6 bases in between. The CDR3 spans 14 residues. This table comes from immunoSEQ multiplex PCR, and its TCRdb copy is limited to in-frame clones, with some not included. The sample contains about 62,000 clones, more than 95% of which appear only once. The source material was T cells isolated from PBMCs. This clonotype was obtained from a human donor in good health. The chain carries TRBV6-5 and TRBJ1-5, with D hard to call. CDR3 in amino acids: CASSYSSHNQPQHF. CDR3 sequence (DNA): TGTGCCAGCAGTTACTCGTCACACAATCAGCCCCAGCATTTT.